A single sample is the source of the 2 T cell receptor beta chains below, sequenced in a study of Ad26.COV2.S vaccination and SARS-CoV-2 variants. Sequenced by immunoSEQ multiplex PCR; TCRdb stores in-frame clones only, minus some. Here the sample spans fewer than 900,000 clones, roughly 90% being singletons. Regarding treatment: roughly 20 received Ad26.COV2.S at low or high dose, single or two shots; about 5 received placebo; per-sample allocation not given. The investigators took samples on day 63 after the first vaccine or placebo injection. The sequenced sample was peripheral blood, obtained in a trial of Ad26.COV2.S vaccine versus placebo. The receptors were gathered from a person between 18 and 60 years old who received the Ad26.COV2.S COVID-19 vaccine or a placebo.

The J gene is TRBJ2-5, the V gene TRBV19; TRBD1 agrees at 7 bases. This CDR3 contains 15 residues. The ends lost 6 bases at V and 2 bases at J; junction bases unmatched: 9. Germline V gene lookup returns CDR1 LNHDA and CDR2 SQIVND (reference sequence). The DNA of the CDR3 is TGTGCCAGTAGCCCCAGGGGGAGAAATCAAGAGACCCAGTACTTC. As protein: CASSPRGRNQETQYF.

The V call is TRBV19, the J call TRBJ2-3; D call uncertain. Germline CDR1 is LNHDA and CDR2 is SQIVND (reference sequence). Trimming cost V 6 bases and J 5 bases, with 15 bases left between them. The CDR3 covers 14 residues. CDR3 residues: CASRLMGNGDTQYF. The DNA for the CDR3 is TGTGCCAGTAGACTCATGGGCAACGGAGATACGCAGTATTTT. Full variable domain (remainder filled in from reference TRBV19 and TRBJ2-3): DGGITQSPKYLFRKEGQNVTLSCEQNLNHDAMYWYRQDPGQGLRLIYYSQIVNDFQKGDIAEGYSVSREKKESFPLTVTSAQKNPTAFYLCASRLMGNGDTQYFGPGTRLTVL.